This entry features one T cell receptor beta chain sequence. Its antigen remains unidentified. Base qualities are missing; no much larger clone stands one base away. The library was prepared using the immunoSEQ multiplex PCR assay. A mixture of 60 forward primers for TCR Vbeta segments and 13 reverse primers for TCR Jbeta segments was used in the multiplex PCR. Amplification of the CDR3 region of rearranged TCR beta genes was performed with a multiplex PCR assay on genomic DNA. The Illumina HiSeq System was used to sequence the amplified TCR beta libraries as 87-base-pair reads. On the study's bioinformatics: A later analysis counted about 76 million unique TCR beta chains across the 666 repertoires, and approximately 11 million of these chains were shared by at least two donors. Raw reads were error-corrected and collapsed into unique sequences with a nearest-neighbor algorithm that merged closely related sequences to remove PCR and sequencing errors. V, D and J gene segments were assigned by aligning CDR3 sequences to IMGT reference sequences. For a sequence to be retained, a match of at least six nucleotides to both a V gene segment and a J gene segment was required. Rearrangements were classified as productive when the CDR3 lacked stop codons and remained in frame with V and J, and all other rearrangements were classified as non-productive. CDR3 was defined by IMGT convention, running from the second conserved V-encoded cysteine to the conserved J-encoded phenylalanine. Sequences without an unambiguous match to a single V gene segment were excluded from the earlier analysis of approximately 600 of the donors. An earlier analysis of under 750 of the donors called V segments functional above 56.7% productive rearrangements and segregating when the between-donor standard deviation exceeded 5%. A statistical classification framework was built for diagnosing cytomegalovirus status from the catalog of TCR beta chain sequences. In a later analysis, V and J genes were assigned by comparing TCR nucleotide sequences against IMGT/GENE-DB human TR gene sequences. A later analysis assigned CDR3 sequences and most-parsimonious VDJ recombination scenarios with the TCRdist pipeline. In a later analysis, each TCR beta chain was defined by its CDR3 amino acid sequence together with its V-gene family, and reads without a unique V-gene family were excluded. A later analysis removed 550 to 650 highly shared, low-generation-probability nucleotide sequences to deal with suspected cross-contamination and a sequencing artifact. For each public chain, a later analysis derived a clonal expansion index from normalized ranks of inferred template counts within each repertoire. In a later analysis, generation probabilities were computed using a VDJ recombination model fitted to out-of-frame rearrangements, and the results were checked against IGoR. Hypergeometric tests were used in a later analysis to score TCR-TCR, TCR-HLA and TCR-CMV co-occurrence, with a repertoire-size bias correction applied to the TCR pairs. A later analysis estimated false discovery rates by permuting HLA or CMV assignments 20 times. In a later analysis, co-occurring TCRs were grouped using DBSCAN, with TCRdist sequence similarity added in when clustering inside HLA-allele-positive subsets. Co-occurrence clustering excluded repertoires with fewer than 30,000 or more than 120,000 public chains, plus five with anomalous nucleotide sharing. TCRdb mirrors the immuneACCESS table, restricted to in-frame sequences. Some clones are absent from its copies; in checked studies, under half trace to an unresolved V gene, and the reason for the others is unknown. The DNA gave D and trimming, while V, J and clone size come from that table. The sample table holds under 200,000 clones, of which about 77% were seen once. In total, the top ten clones hold 1.3% of the sample.

The CDR3 spans 16 residues, from the cysteine through the phenylalanine. The only DNA kept is the CDR3, 48 bases in frame from the first base. The germline V gene sets CDR1 to LGHNA and CDR2 to YSLEER. V and J are trimmed by 1 base and 8 bases, and the gene matches miss 11 bases of the junction. The cohort was made up of hundreds of healthy bone marrow donors. Cohort members were all nominally healthy when sampled, although unrecorded immune exposures were likely present. The donor was CMV seronegative and was included in the group of several hundred seronegative cohort members. Each donor provided a peripheral blood sample, and peripheral blood mononuclear cells were used for TCR beta sequencing. Genomic DNA was extracted from the blood cell samples with the Qiagen DNeasy Blood Extraction Kit. This entry belongs to a study of cytomegalovirus exposure and HLA in healthy donors (dated by TCRdb to about 2017). Study-wide context: According to an earlier analysis of several hundred of the donors, about 179 million T cells yielded over 100 million unique TCR beta sequences and approximately 300 Gb of sequence data. An early release covering 550 to 700 HLA-typed donors comprised around 300 gigabases of sequencing data and 85 million to 100 million unique TCR sequences. The genetic ancestry cluster associated with self-reported Caucasian donors included 70% to 85% of the 300 to 400 genotyped donors. The study was designed to test whether signatures of past pathogen exposure could be identified by cataloging public T cell receptors. The study used immunosequencing to profile the T cell repertoires of approximately 630 subjects and linked those repertoires to cytomegalovirus serostatus. A separate validation cohort of about 110 different subjects was used in addition to the 666-subject first cohort. To predict cytomegalovirus infection status, the study brought together high-throughput TCR immunosequencing, statistical association of individual TCRs with disease status, and machine learning. In a later analysis, previously published TCR beta repertoires from 600 to 850 donors were re-analyzed and high-resolution HLA genotyping was added so that TCR occurrence patterns could be studied. In the later analysis, no new phenotypic data were used to find candidate immune exposures; instead, reliance was placed on TCR beta sequences and their occurrence across donors. In an earlier analysis of 500 to 650 of the donors, high-throughput TCR beta sequencing was used to judge whether each TCR beta V gene segment behaved as functional or pseudogenic. Donor age, sex, ethnicity and CMV serostatus were collected together with the repertoire data. A later genetic analysis took genome-wide SNP genotypes for about 65% of the 666 donors and used that subset as a discovery cohort. Every discovery cohort repertoire had been produced on one sequencing platform. Both class I and class II loci were covered by HLA typing, at four-digit resolution. Typing coverage varied by locus: 629-630 donors for A, B, C, DRB1 and DQB1; 500 to 550 for DQA1; 606 for DPA1; under 490 for DPB1. Four to six DR-DQ haplotypes were handled as single units for association and clustering, since linkage in the cohort was strong. Across roughly 420 genotyped donors of the cohort, an average of approximately 240,000 unique TCR beta nucleotide sequences per donor were sequenced, and 15% to 20% of those sequences were non-productive.

Summary of the overall study and its limitations: Sequencing depth was assumed to be roughly uniform across donors in the presence/absence analyses, though that assumption may not hold. In a later analysis, 15,000 to 20,000 TCR beta sequences were associated with specific HLA alleles at a false discovery rate of 0.05. In a later analysis, HLA-associated TCR beta chains were found to be more clonally expanded and to have lower generation probabilities than equally common non-associated chains. The classifier was reported to diagnose cytomegalovirus status with high specificity and sensitivity in both the original and validation cohorts. An association between a missense DCLRE1C variant and V-gene and J-gene trimming of TCR beta chains was found in a later genetic analysis and replicated in an independent cohort. For the cohort, immune exposure information was limited to CMV serostatus. In this cohort, only TCR beta chains were sequenced, and detectable features were limited by the absence of alpha or paired-chain data. A cluster of highly shared sequence variants was judged likely to be a technical artifact of the sequencing pipeline. A further reported finding was that TCR beta sequences accurately predicted the HLA-A and HLA-B alleles for most subjects in the first cohort. Correlated functional status among segregating V segments might reflect linkage disequilibrium, but an unknown experimental factor could not be ruled out. In a later analysis, TCR association rates were found to vary across HLA loci, with the most associated TCRs seen for DRB1 alleles and the fewest for HLA-C alleles. It was suggested by the authors that the approach could potentially be generalized to other disease states and immunological phenotypes. Compared with the roughly 600-donor mean, donors in an Asian-associated ancestry cluster had fewer N-insertions in productive TCRs, according to a later genetic analysis. When HLA alleles, especially DR and DQ, strongly co-occurred, TCR associations were difficult to assign to individual alleles. A later analysis reported that several top co-occurrence clusters appeared linked to parvovirus B19, influenza, CMV and Epstein-Barr virus. A later analysis found that most CMV-associated TCR beta chains appeared HLA-restricted, with HLA associations seemingly driven largely by CMV exposure. Across donors, most TCR sequences were observed very rarely, whereas some public TCRs were present in many individuals. The study gave a list of more than 150 TCR beta chains associated with cytomegalovirus. HLA typing was unavailable for some donors at each locus, so association tests used only the typed subset. Because counts were too low, under 20 rarely observed V segments, including chromosome 9 orphons, were left out of the earlier analysis of 587 of the donors. Some IMGT-functional V segments, including TRBV6-2 and TRBV6-3, could not be distinguished by the 87-base-pair reads and were therefore excluded. In vitro tests confirmed that a few of the cytomegalovirus-associated TCR beta chains recognize cytomegalovirus antigens. An earlier analysis of approximately 590 of the donors showed that most TCR beta V segments appeared in productive rearrangements either about 87% or about 30% of the time, which broadly matched IMGT annotations.

This sequence uses TRBV4-3 and TRBJ1-2, with 9 bases aligning to TRBD1. The clonotype originates from a man younger than 45 in good health and CMV-seronegative. The source material was PBMCs. The CDR3 reads CASSQGRATGGNGYTF. The DNA reads as follows: TGCGCCAGCAGCCAAGGTCGTGCTACAGGGGGCAACGGCTACACCTTC.